Below, one TCR beta chain is given with its context. Its antigen is undetermined. Investigators separated out CD4+ T cells once approximately 11 days of culture had passed. Sometime from March through December 2020, the person acquired a SARS-CoV-2 infection that PCR confirmed. The participants, recipients of two vaccine doses, got either BNT162b2 or mRNA-1273. The authors exchanged half the medium for IL-2 medium on days 3 and 7. CDR3 size: 15 residues. The J segment lost 4 bases and the V segment lost 4 bases, leaving 9 bases of the junction unmatched. Germline V gene data show CDR1 as SGHNT and CDR2 as YYREEE (reference sequence). This sample was included in a study of vaccination effects on CD4 cells after COVID-19. Study-wide points: For convalescents, most of the spike-reactive clones seen post-vaccine were new vaccine-induced clones.

TCRdb keeps only in-frame clones here, not all; method: immunoSEQ multiplex PCR. The sample shows about 46,000 clones, 65% to 80% of them seen only once. The source material was CD4+ T cells from PBMCs cultured without peptide, sampled after COVID-19 vaccination. The chain has TRBV5-4 and TRBJ1-1; 8 bases match TRBD1. This clonotype was sampled from a human donor who had a prior SARS-CoV-2 infection. The CDR3 nucleotides are TGTGCCAGCAGCCTGGTGGACAGGGTAGGCACTGAAGCTTTCTTT. Protein: CASSLVDRVGTEAFF.